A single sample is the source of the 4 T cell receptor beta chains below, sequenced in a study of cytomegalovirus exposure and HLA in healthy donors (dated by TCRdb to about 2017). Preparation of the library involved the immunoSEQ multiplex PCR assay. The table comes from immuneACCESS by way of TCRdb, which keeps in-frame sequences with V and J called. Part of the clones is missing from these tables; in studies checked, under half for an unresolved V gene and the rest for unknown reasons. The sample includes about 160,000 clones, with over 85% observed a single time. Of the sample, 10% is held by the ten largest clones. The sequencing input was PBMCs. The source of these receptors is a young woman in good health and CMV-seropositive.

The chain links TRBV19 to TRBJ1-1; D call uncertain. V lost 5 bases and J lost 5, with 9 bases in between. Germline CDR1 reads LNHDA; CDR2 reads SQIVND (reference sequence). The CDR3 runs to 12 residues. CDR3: CASSGPGTEAFF. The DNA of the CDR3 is TGTGCCAGTAGTGGCCCGGGGACTGAAGCTTTCTTT.

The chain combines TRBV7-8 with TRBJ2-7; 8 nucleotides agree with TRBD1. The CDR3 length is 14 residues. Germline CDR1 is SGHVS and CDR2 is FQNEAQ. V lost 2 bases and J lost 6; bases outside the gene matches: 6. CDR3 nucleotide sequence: TGTGCCAGCAGCTTACAGGGGGCGCACGGCGAGCAGTACTTC. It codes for CASSLQGAHGEQYF.

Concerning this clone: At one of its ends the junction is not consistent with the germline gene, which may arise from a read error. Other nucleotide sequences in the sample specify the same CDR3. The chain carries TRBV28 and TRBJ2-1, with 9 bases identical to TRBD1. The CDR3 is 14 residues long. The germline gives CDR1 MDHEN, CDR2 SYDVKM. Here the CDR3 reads CASSPGTGINEQFF. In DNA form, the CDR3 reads TGTGCCAGCAGTCCGGGGACAGGGATAAATGAGCAATTCTTC.

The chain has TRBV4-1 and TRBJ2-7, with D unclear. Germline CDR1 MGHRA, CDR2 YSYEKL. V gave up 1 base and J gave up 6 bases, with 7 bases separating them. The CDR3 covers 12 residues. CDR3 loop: CASSQGNSEQYF. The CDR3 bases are TGCGCCAGCAGCCAAGGAAACTCCGAGCAGTACTTC.